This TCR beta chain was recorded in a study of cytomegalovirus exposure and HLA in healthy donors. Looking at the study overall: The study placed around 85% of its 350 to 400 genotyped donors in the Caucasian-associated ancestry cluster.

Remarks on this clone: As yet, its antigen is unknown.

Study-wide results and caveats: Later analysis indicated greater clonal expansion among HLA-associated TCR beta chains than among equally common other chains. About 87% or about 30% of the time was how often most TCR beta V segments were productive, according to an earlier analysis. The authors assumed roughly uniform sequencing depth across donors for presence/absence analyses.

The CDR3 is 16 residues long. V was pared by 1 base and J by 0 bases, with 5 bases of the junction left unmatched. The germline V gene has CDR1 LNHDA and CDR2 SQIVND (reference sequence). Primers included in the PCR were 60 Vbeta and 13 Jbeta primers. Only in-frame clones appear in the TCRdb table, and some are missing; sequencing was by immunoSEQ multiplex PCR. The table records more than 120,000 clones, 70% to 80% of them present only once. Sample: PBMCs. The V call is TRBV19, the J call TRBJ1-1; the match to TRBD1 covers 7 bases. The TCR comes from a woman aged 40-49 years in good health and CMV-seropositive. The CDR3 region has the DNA TGTGCCAGTAGTATAGCCCGACAGGGATTGAACACTGAAGCTTTCTTT. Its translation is CASSIARQGLNTEAFF. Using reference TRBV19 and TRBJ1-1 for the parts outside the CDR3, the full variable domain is DGGITQSPKYLFRKEGQNVTLSCEQNLNHDAMYWYRQDPGQGLRLIYYSQIVNDFQKGDIAEGYSVSREKKESFPLTVTSAQKNPTAFYLCASSIARQGLNTEAFFGQGTRLTVV.